The 25 T cell receptor beta chains reported below all come from one sample, sequenced in a study of cytomegalovirus exposure and HLA in healthy donors. 60 Vbeta and 13 Jbeta primers were used in PCR. Profiling relied on immunoSEQ multiplex PCR, and the TCRdb table lists in-frame clones only, not all of them. The table has some 130,000 clones, around four fifths seen once. Sequencing was performed on PBMCs. Source of these receptors: a man aged 25-40 years in good health.

The chain joins TRBV27 to TRBJ2-2, with unresolved D. The V end was cut by 5 bases, the J end by 4 bases, with 2 bases between. Germline loops: CDR1 MNHEY, CDR2 SMNVEV (reference sequence). The CDR3 is made up of 11 amino acids. DNA of the CDR3: TGTGCCAGCAGTCTCACCGGGGAGCTGTTTTTT. Its translation is CASSLTGELFF.

The gene calls are TRBV10-1 and TRBJ2-1, with 7 bases identical to TRBD1. Germline V gives CDR1 WNHNN, CDR2 SYGVQD (reference sequence). CDR3 length equals 13 residues. V gave up 8 bases and J gave up 8 bases; unmatched junction bases: 9. The DNA for the CDR3 is TGCGCCAGCGCGGACAGGAAACTCGATGAGCAGTTCTTC. It specifies CASADRKLDEQFF.

This clone turned up a few times. The V and J genes are TRBV19 and TRBJ2-1; tentatively, D is TRBD1 (5 bases). The length of the CDR3 is 12 residues. Germline V gene data show CDR1 as LNHDA and CDR2 as SQIVND (reference sequence). V was shortened by 2 bases and J by 13 bases, with 12 bases between the two germline ends. This chain's CDR3 is CASSIYPGFQFF. CDR3 DNA: TGTGCCAGTAGTATATACCCAGGGTTCCAGTTCTTC.

The chain recombines TRBV9 with TRBJ1-1; 7 nucleotides align to TRBD1. The CDR3 covers 15 residues. The V and J ends lost 3 bases and 0 bases, in that order; junction bases with no gene match: 5. From germline, CDR1 is SGDLS and CDR2 YYNGEE. The CDR3 is CASSAGTALNTEAFF. DNA for the CDR3: TGTGCCAGCAGCGCAGGGACAGCCTTGAACACTGAAGCTTTCTTT.

This chain uses TRBV6-1 with TRBJ2-5; the D gene is possibly TRBD2 (7 bases). The DNA end is more similar to TRBJ2-7, so the J call may be wrong. There are 16 residues in the CDR3. Germline lookup yields CDR1 MNHNS and CDR2 SASEGT. The CDR3 loop reads CASSAAGRGARDEQYF. The CDR3 DNA reads TGTGCCAGCAGTGCCGCGGGGAGGGGGGCCAGGGACGAGCAGTACTTC.

The chain is built from TRBV7-2 and TRBJ1-3; D is possibly TRBD1 (5 bases). The CDR3 totals 15 residues. Deletions cut 0 bases from V and 4 bases from J, with 10 bases between. The germline CDR1 and CDR2 sequences are SGHTA and FQGNSA. Written as DNA, the CDR3 is TGTGCCAGCAGCTTAGCGCCAGGGAGGGGAAACACCATATATTTT. This translates into CASSLAPGRGNTIYF.

The rearrangement uses TRBV4-3 and TRBJ1-3, with D unresolved. This CDR3 has 12 amino acids. The germline V gene encodes CDR1 LGHNA and CDR2 YSLEER. The V end was cut by 4 bases, the J end by 3 bases, with 4 bases between. CDR3 in amino acids: CASSPFGNTIYF. The DNA of the CDR3 is TGCGCCAGCAGCCCTTTTGGAAACACCATATATTTT.

In DNA form, the CDR3 reads TGTGCCAGCAGTGAACGACCGGGACAGGGGGTTAATGAGCAGTTCTTC. Protein sequence: CASSERPGQGVNEQFF. The chain couples TRBV25-1 to TRBJ2-1, with TRBD1 matching 11 bases. V lost 2 bases to trimming and J lost 7 bases; unmatched junction nucleotides: 7. The CDR3 is 16 residues long. Germline V gene sequence: CDR1 MGHDK, CDR2 SYGVNS.

The CDR3 sequence is CASSEGPEVEQYF. DNA for the CDR3: TGTGCCAGCAGTGAAGGCCCAGAAGTAGAGCAGTACTTC. The rearrangement joins TRBV6-1 to TRBJ2-7, with unresolved D. This CDR3 comprises 13 residues. Trimming took 1 base from V and 7 from J, leaving 11 bases between them. The germline CDR1 and CDR2 sequences are MNHNS and SASEGT.

CDR3 DNA sequence: TGTGCCAGCTCCTCCTCGGTAGATACGCAGTATTTT. It encodes CASSSSVDTQYF. The rearrangement uses TRBV18 and TRBJ2-3; D gene unclear. The CDR3 consists of 12 residues. Germline-derived CDR1 and CDR2 are KGHSH and LQKENI. Trimming took 6 bases from V and 5 from J, leaving 9 bases between them. Combining the CDR3 with reference TRBV18 and TRBJ2-3 gives the whole variable domain NAGVMQNPRHLVRRRGQEARLRCSPMKGHSHVYWYRQLPEEGLKFMVYLQKENIIDESGMPKERFSAEFPKEGPSILRIQQVVRGDSAAYFCASSSSVDTQYFGPGTRLTVL.

The genes are TRBV7-6 and TRBJ2-7, with a weak D call TRBD2 (5 bases). Germline V gene sequence: CDR1 SGHVS, CDR2 FNYEAQ. The CDR3 consists of 17 residues. V was pared by 0 bases and J by 2 bases, with 17 bases between. CDR3 residues: CASSLASGKRPPYEQYF. Here the CDR3 DNA reads TGTGCCAGCAGCTTAGCTAGTGGCAAGCGGCCCCCCTACGAGCAGTACTTC.

J is TRBJ1-1 and V is TRBV5-1; the D gene is possibly TRBD1 (6 bases). CDR3 size: 12 residues. Deletions cut 3 bases from V and 5 bases from J, with 8 bases between. The germline V gene encodes CDR1 SGHRS and CDR2 YFSETQ. CDR3 bases: TGCGCCAGCAGCTCCCAGGGGACTGAAGCTTTCTTT. Its translation: CASSSQGTEAFF. Variable domain in full (rest from reference TRBV5-1 and TRBJ1-1): KAGVTQTPRYLIKTRGQQVTLSCSPISGHRSVSWYQQTPGQGLQFLFEYFSETQRNKGNFPGRFSGRQFSNSRSEMNVSTLELGDSALYLCASSSQGTEAFFGQGTRLTVV.

This chain connects TRBV11-3 to TRBJ2-7, with 7 bases that match TRBD1. The CDR3 totals 13 residues. Germline V CDR1 and CDR2: SGHNT, YENEEA. The trim removed 5 bases at V and 6 bases at J, leaving 7 bases unmatched. CDR3 bases: TGTGCCAGCAGCCGCCGAGCAGGGGGCGAGCAGTACTTC. It translates to CASSRRAGGEQYF.

Written as DNA, the CDR3 is TGTGCCAGCAGCCAACCAACAGGGGTGGAGCAGTACTTC. It yields the protein CASSQPTGVEQYF. This chain links TRBV4-2 with TRBJ2-7, with TRBD1 identical over 7 bases. The V gene's germline CDR1 is LGHNA and CDR2 YNFKEQ. The CDR3 has 13 amino acids. With 2 bases clipped from V and 7 bases from J, the junction kept 5 bases outside the gene matches.

The chain links TRBV9 to TRBJ2-7; TRBD2 is a possible D gene (6 bases). This CDR3 has 16 amino acids. Germline V gene lookup returns CDR1 SGDLS and CDR2 YYNGEE. Trimming pared 4 bases from V and 6 bases from J, leaving 23 bases between. DNA of the CDR3: TGTGCCAGCAGCCCTCAGATCACTAGGACTACTTCCGAGCAGTACTTC. This sequence encodes CASSPQITRTTSEQYF.

The CDR3 nucleotides are TGCGCCAGCAGCTTGACAAGCGGGAACACCGGGGAGCTGTTTTTT. Translating gives CASSLTSGNTGELFF. This chain connects TRBV5-1 to TRBJ2-2; maybe TRBD2 (5 bases). V lost 1 base, J lost 1 base, and 8 bases lay in between. The germline CDR1 and CDR2 sequences are SGHRS and YFSETQ. This CDR3 region has 15 residues.

The rearrangement uses TRBV27 and TRBJ1-5; D may be TRBD1 (5 bases). The germline gives CDR1 MNHEY, CDR2 SMNVEV (reference sequence). The CDR3 runs 11 residues. V lost 6 bases and J lost 12, with 12 bases in between. The CDR3 sequence is CASSPSGVQHF. The CDR3 bases are TGTGCCAGCAGCCCCTCGGGGGTCCAGCATTTT.

The genes are TRBV27 and TRBJ2-1; TRBD1 matches 9 bases. The CDR3 extends over 13 amino acids. The germline CDR1 and CDR2 sequences are MNHEY and SMNVEV (reference sequence). The V gene end was trimmed by 6 bases and the J gene end by 7 bases; junction bases not matched to a gene: 4. CDR3 in amino acids: CASRRTGVNEQFF. In DNA form, the CDR3 reads TGTGCCAGCAGAAGGACAGGGGTAAATGAGCAGTTCTTC.

This chain connects TRBV28 to TRBJ1-2, with 9 positions matching TRBD1. Germline V CDR1 and CDR2: MDHEN, SYDVKM. The CDR3 length is 14 residues. The ends lost 4 bases at V and 2 bases at J; junction bases unmatched: 2. The CDR3 protein is CASSSGQGNYGYTF. CDR3 bases: TGTGCCAGCAGTTCCGGACAGGGGAACTATGGCTACACCTTC.

The chain combines TRBV7-3 with TRBJ2-3; TRBD1 aligns across 9 bases. This CDR3 contains 16 residues. In germline, CDR1 is SGHTA, CDR2 FQGTGA. V trimming: 4 bases; J trimming: 6 bases; junction bases outside the gene matches: 11. CDR3 nucleotides: TGTGCCAGCAGCTCCTCGGGGACAGGGTCGGGGGATACGCAGTATTTT. It translates to CASSSSGTGSGDTQYF.

The genes are TRBV7-2 and TRBJ2-5; 7 positions match TRBD1. The trim removed 6 bases at V and 5 bases at J, leaving 9 bases unmatched. CDR3 length equals 14 residues. Germline lookup yields CDR1 SGHTA and CDR2 FQGNSA. The CDR3 nucleotides read TGTGCCAGCAGTCGAACAGGGGCGGCGGAGACCCAGTACTTC. As protein: CASSRTGAAETQYF.

This chain connects TRBV30 to TRBJ1-2; weak D call: TRBD1 (5 bases). This CDR3 spans 13 amino acids. Germline CDR1 is GTSNPN and CDR2 is SVGIG (reference sequence). Trimming pared 2 bases from V and 4 bases from J, leaving 11 bases between. This chain's CDR3 is CAWSLGRVYGYTF. The CDR3 bases are TGTGCCTGGAGTCTAGGCAGGGTCTATGGCTACACCTTC.

The chain couples TRBV10-1 to TRBJ1-2; 12 bases are shared with TRBD1. V dropped 2 bases and J dropped 6; count of bases not matched to a gene: 4. Germline V gene sequence: CDR1 WNHNN, CDR2 SYGVQD (reference sequence). The length of the CDR3 is 15 residues. The CDR3 DNA is TGCGCCAGCAGTGAGGGGACAGGGGGCTCGGATGGCTACACCTTC. This codes for CASSEGTGGSDGYTF.

V is TRBV11-2 and J is TRBJ2-7; TRBD1 might be the D (6 bases). V lost 5 bases, J lost 5 bases, and 19 bases lay in between. The CDR3 has 15 amino acids. Germline V lookup: CDR1 SGHAT, CDR2 FQNNGV. The CDR3 is CASSGTVTGIHEQYF. The CDR3 nucleotides are TGTGCCAGCAGCGGCACGGTAACAGGGATCCACGAGCAGTACTTC. The whole variable domain, remainder taken from reference TRBV11-2 and TRBJ2-7, is EAGVAQSPRYKIIEKRQSVAFWCNPISGHATLYWYQQILGQGPKLLIQFQNNGVVDDSQLPKDRFSAERLKGVDSTLKIQPAKLEDSAVYLCASSGTVTGIHEQYFGPGTRLTVT.

J is TRBJ2-3 and V is TRBV4-1; 8 nucleotides match TRBD1. The CDR3 is 14 amino acids. Trimming removed 2 bases from V and 6 bases from J; junction bases left unmatched: 4. The germline CDR1 and CDR2 sequences are MGHRA and YSYEKL. CDR3 DNA sequence: TGCGCCAGCAGCCAATGGACAGGGAAGGATACGCAGTATTTT. This encodes CASSQWTGKDTQYF.